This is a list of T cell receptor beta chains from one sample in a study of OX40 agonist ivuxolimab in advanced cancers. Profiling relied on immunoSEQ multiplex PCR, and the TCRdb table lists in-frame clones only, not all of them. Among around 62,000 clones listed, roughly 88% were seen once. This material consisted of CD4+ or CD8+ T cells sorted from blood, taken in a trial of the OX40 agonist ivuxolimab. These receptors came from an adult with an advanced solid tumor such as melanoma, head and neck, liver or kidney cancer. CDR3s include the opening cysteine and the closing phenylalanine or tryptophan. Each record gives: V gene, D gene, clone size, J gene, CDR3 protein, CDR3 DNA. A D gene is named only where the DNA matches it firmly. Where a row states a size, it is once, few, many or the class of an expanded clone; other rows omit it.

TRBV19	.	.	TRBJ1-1	CATDKPANTEAFF	TGTGCCACTGACAAGCCGGCCAACACTGAAGCTTTCTTT
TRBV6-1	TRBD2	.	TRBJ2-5	CASRLAVTWETQYF	TGTGCCAGCCGACTAGCGGTAACTTGGGAGACCCAGTACTTC
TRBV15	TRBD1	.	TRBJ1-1	CATSSWGQSEAFF	TGTGCCACCAGCAGTTGGGGACAGTCTGAAGCTTTCTTT
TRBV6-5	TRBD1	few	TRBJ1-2	CASSATGAGYTF	TGTGCCAGCAGTGCTACAGGGGCCGGCTACACCTTC
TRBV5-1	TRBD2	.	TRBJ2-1	CASSLGEGHGPGQFF	TGCGCCAGCAGCTTGGGGGAGGGCCACGGACCCGGGCAGTTCTTC
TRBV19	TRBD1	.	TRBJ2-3	CASRPKGQGIGNGDTQYF	TGTGCCAGTAGACCAAAGGGACAGGGGATTGGGAATGGAGATACGCAGTATTTT
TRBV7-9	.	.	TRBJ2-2	CASSLRLTGELFF	TGTGCCAGCAGCTTACGGCTCACCGGGGAGCTGTTTTTT
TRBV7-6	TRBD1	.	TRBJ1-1	CASSFTGTGGARAEAFF	TGTGCCAGCAGCTTCACCGGGACAGGGGGCGCGAGGGCTGAAGCTTTCTTT
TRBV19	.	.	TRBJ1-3	CASSPGISGNTIYF	TGTGCCAGTAGTCCAGGCATCTCTGGAAACACCATATATTTT
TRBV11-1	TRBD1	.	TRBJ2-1	CASSLLGQGDNEQFF	TGTGCCAGCAGCTTGTTGGGACAGGGAGACAATGAGCAGTTCTTC
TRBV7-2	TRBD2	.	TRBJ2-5	CASSPSWSGGAFETQYF	TGTGCCAGCAGCCCGAGTTGGAGCGGGGGGGCCTTTGAGACCCAGTACTTC
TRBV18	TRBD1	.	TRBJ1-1	CASSPSDRALEAFF	TGTGCCAGCTCACCATCGGACAGGGCACTTGAAGCTTTCTTT
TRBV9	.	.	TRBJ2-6	CASSPHISGANVLTF	TGTGCCAGCAGCCCACACATCTCTGGGGCCAACGTCCTGACTTTC
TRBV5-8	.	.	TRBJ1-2	CASSLVNRDYGYTF	TGTGCCAGCAGCTTGGTTAACAGAGACTATGGCTACACCTTC
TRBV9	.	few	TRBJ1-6	CASSVDGQKNSPLHF	TGTGCCAGCAGCGTAGATGGACAGAAGAATTCACCCCTCCACTTT
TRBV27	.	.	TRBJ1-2	CASSPRTEARGYTF	TGTGCCAGCAGTCCACGGACAGAGGCGCGCGGCTACACCTTC
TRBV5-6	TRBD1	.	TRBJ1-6	CASSLRQGNSPLHF	TGTGCCAGCAGCCTAAGACAGGGGAATTCACCCCTCCACTTT
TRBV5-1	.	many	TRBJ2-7	CASSLVAAEDTGYEQYF	TGCGCCAGCAGCTTGGTGGCGGCGGAGGATACCGGCTACGAGCAGTACTTC
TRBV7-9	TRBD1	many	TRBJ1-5	CASQTGAGIEQPQHF	TGTGCCAGCCAGACAGGGGCAGGAATTGAACAGCCCCAGCATTTT
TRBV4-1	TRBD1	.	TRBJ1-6	CASSQLRQGASPLHF	TGCGCCAGCAGCCAACTTCGACAGGGGGCCTCACCCCTCCACTTT
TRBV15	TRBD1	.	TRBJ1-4	CATSRDGRGRGEKLFF	TGTGCCACCAGCAGAGATGGCAGGGGGCGCGGTGAAAAACTGTTTTTT
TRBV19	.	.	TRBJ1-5	CASSIWGKSQHF	TGTGCCAGTAGTATATGGGGAAAGAGCCAGCATTTT
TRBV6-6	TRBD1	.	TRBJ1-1	CASTITPGGSGTEAFF	TGTGCCAGCACCATAACTCCAGGGGGCTCGGGCACTGAAGCTTTCTTT
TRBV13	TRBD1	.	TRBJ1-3	CASSSTGPGNTIYF	TGTGCCAGCAGCTCGACAGGGCCTGGAAACACCATATATTTT
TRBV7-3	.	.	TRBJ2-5	CASSLTEGETQYF	TGTGCCAGCAGCTTAACAGAGGGGGAGACCCAGTACTTC
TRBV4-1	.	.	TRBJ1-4	CASSQEADGSNEKLFF	TGCGCCAGCAGCCAAGAGGCAGACGGTTCGAATGAAAAACTGTTTTTT
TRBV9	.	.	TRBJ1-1	CASSVIRDTEAFF	TGTGCCAGCAGCGTCATCAGGGACACTGAAGCTTTCTTT
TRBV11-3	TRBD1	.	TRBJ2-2	CASSLGGQGTGELFF	TGTGCCAGCAGCTTAGGGGGACAGGGGACCGGGGAGCTGTTTTTT
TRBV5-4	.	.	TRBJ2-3	CASSLEPDTQYF	TGTGCCAGCAGCTTGGAGCCAGATACGCAGTATTTT
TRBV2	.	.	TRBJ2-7	CASRWVTDYEQYF	TGTGCCAGCCGTTGGGTGACAGATTACGAGCAGTACTTC
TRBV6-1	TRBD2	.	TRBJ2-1	CASSVGGAYNEQFF	TGTGCCAGCAGTGTGGGGGGGGCCTACAATGAGCAGTTCTTC
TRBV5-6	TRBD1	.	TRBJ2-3	CASSFLTGWKDF	TGTGCCAGCAGCTTTTTGACAGGGTGGAAGGATTTT
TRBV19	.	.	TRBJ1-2	CASSTRAGSLEYGYTF	TGTGCCAGTAGTACCCGCGCCGGCTCCCTTGAGTATGGCTACACCTTC